The present T cell receptor (beta chain) was sequenced within a study of cytomegalovirus exposure and HLA in healthy donors. Across the whole study: Most genotyped donors, roughly 83% of about 400, had Caucasian-associated genetic ancestry.

Healthy bone marrow donors made up the donor group. V was shortened by 3 bases and J by 6 bases, with 14 bases between the two germline ends. Per germline, CDR1 SNHLY and CDR2 FYNNEI. This CDR3 is 14 amino acids long. PCR amplification relied on 60 Vbeta primers (plus 13 Jbeta primers). Assay: immunoSEQ multiplex PCR; the TCRdb copy retains only in-frame clones and omits some. This table holds approximately 100,000 clones, about 70% found once. The source of this sequence is a woman aged 40 to 50 in good health and CMV-seropositive. The sequenced material came from PBMCs. The chain recombines TRBV2 with TRBJ1-1; tentatively, D is TRBD1 (5 bases). CDR3 nucleotides: TGTGCCAGCAGTGAGGGTAGGGGTTTTTCTGAAGCTTTCTTT. Its translation: CASSEGRGFSEAFF.